This TCR beta chain was sequenced for a study of blood T cell repertoires in COVID-19. Background on the study: Sites across the United States, Italy and Spain contributed samples from acute and convalescent COVID-19.

TCRdb keeps only in-frame clones here, not all; method: immunoSEQ multiplex PCR. The data contain over 85,000 clones, roughly 90% of them singletons. The germline CDR1 and CDR2 sequences are SEHNR and FQNEAQ (reference sequence). V lost 3 bases to trimming and J lost 13 bases; unmatched junction nucleotides: 8. The CDR3 consists of 12 residues. This clonotype originated in a male donor with acute or convalescent COVID-19. Sequenced: peripheral blood. The chain uses TRBV7-9 and TRBJ2-7; 8 bases are shared with TRBD1. Here the CDR3 reads CASSLADREKYF. CDR3 bases: TGTGCCAGCAGCTTGGCGGACAGGGAAAAATACTTC. The complete variable domain, with remaining parts taken from reference TRBV7-9 and TRBJ2-7, reads DTGVSQNPRHKITKRGQNVTFRCDPISEHNRLYWYRQTLGQGPEFLTYFQNEAQLEKSRLLSDRFSAERPKGSFSTLEIQRTEQGDSAMYLCASSLADREKYFGPGTRLTVT.